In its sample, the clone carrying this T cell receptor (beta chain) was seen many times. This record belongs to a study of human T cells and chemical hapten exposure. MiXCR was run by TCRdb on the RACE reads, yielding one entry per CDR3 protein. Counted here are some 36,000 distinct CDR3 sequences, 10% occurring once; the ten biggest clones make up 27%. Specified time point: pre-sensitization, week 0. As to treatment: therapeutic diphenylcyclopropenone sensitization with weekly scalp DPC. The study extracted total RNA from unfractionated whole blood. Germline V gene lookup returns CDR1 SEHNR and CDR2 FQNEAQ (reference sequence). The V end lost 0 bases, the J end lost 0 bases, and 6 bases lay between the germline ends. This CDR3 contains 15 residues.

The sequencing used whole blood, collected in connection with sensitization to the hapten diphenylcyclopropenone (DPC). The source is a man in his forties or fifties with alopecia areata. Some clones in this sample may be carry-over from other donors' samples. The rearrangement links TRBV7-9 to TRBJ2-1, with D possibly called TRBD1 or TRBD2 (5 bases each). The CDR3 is CASSLAGTSYNEQFF. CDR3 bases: TGTGCCAGCAGCTTAGCCGGGACCTCCTACAATGAGCAGTTCTTC.